This TCR beta chain was captured by sequencing in a study of beta chain features in type 1 diabetes. V lost 0 bases, J lost 5 bases, and 8 bases lay in between. Germline CDR1 and CDR2: SGHNT and YYREEE (reference sequence). This CDR3 has 14 residues. Concerning this clone itself: Its target is unknown.

Since all of the isolated RNA was reverse transcribed, expressed TCRB transcripts were what got sequenced. Read counts averaged roughly 3.7 million for samples of naive, central memory and regulatory T cells. Data came from immunoSEQ multiplex PCR; TCRdb stores just in-frame clones and leaves some out. The table records some 350,000 clones, around 10% of them present only once. Each of the CD4+ naive, central memory, regulatory and stem cell-like memory populations was sorted via CD45RO/CCR7/CD25/CD127/CD95/CD27. Each sorted population was over 95% pure. Study-wide findings and caveats: Shorter TCRB CDR3s, moderately but significantly so, were found in Type 1 diabetes patients in all four CD4+ subsets. Compared with healthy donors, patients appeared to share more similar naive, central memory and regulatory TCRB repertoires.

The material sequenced was central memory CD4+ T cells from blood. The sequence was collected from a man younger than 45 with type 1 diabetes. The chain couples TRBV5-4 to TRBJ1-4; D not certain. The CDR3 is CASSLASVNEKLFF. Here the CDR3 DNA reads TGTGCCAGCAGCTTGGCGTCAGTCAATGAAAAACTGTTTTTT.